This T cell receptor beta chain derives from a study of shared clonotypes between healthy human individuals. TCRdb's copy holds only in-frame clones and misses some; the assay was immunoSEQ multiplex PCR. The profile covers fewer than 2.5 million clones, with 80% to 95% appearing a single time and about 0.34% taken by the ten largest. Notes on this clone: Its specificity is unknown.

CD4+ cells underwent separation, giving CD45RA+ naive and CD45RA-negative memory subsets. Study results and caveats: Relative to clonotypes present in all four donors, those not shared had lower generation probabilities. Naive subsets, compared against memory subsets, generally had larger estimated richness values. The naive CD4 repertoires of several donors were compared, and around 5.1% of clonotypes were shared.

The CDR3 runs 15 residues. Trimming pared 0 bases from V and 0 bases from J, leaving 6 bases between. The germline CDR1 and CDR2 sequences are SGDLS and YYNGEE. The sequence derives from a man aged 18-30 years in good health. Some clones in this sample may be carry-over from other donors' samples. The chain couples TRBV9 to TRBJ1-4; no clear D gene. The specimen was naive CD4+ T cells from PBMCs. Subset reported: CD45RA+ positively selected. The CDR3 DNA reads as TGTGCCAGCAGCGTAGATGGGACAACTAATGAAAAACTGTTTTTT. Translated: CASSVDGTTNEKLFF.